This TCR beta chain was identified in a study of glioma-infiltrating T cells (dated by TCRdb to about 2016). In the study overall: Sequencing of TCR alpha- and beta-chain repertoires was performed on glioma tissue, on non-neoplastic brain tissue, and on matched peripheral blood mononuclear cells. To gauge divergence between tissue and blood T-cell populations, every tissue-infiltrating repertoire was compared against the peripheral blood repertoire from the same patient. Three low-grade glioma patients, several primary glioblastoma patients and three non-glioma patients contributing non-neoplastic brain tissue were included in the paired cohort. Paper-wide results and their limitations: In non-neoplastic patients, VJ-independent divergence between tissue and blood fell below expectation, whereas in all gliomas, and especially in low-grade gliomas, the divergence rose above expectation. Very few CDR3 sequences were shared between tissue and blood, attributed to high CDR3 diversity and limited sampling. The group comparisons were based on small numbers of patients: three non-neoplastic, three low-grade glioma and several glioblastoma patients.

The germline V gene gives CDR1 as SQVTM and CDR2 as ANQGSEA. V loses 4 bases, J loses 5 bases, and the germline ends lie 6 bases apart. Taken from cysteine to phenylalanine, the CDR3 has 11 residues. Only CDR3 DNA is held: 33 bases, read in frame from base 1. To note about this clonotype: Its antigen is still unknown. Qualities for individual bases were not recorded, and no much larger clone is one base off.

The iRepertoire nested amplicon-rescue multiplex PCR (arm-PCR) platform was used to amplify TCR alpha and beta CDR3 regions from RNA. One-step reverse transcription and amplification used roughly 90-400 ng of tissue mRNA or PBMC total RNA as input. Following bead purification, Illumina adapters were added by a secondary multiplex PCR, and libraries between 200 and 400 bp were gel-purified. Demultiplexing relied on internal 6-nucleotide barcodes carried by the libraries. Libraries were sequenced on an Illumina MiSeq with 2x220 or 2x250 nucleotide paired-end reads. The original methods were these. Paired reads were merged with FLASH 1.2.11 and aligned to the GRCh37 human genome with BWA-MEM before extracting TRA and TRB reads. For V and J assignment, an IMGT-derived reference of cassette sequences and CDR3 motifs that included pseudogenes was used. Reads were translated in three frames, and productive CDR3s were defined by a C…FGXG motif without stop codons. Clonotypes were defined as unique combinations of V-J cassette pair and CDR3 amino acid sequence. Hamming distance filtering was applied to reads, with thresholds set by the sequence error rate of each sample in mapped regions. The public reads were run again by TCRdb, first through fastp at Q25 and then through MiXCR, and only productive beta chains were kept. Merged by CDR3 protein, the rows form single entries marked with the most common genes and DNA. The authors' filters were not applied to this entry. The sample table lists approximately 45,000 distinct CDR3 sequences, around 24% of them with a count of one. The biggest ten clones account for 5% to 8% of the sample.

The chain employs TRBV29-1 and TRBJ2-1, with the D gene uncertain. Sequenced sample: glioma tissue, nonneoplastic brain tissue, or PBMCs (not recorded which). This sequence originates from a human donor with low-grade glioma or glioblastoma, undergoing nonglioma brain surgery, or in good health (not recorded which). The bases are TGCAGCGTTGTCAAGGACAATGAGCAGTTCTTC. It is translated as CSVVKDNEQFF.